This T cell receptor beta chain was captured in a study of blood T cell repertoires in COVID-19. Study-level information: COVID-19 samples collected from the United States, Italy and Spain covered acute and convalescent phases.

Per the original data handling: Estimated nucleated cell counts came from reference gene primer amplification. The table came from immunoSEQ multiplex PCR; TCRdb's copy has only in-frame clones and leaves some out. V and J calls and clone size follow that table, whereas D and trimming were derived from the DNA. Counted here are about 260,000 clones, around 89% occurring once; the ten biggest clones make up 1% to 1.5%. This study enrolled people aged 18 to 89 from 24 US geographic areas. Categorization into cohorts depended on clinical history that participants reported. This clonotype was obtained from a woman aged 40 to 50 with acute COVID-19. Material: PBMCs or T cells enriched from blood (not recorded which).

The CDR3 nucleotides are TGCGCCAGCAGCCCCCGGAGTAGTCGAAATGAGCAGTTCTTC. It codes for CASSPRSSRNEQFF. The chain combines TRBV5-1 with TRBJ2-1; D remains ambiguous. V was shortened by 4 bases and J by 7 bases, with 15 bases between the two germline ends. The CDR3 sequence is 14 residues long. CDR1 is SGHRS and CDR2 is YFSETQ in the germline V gene.